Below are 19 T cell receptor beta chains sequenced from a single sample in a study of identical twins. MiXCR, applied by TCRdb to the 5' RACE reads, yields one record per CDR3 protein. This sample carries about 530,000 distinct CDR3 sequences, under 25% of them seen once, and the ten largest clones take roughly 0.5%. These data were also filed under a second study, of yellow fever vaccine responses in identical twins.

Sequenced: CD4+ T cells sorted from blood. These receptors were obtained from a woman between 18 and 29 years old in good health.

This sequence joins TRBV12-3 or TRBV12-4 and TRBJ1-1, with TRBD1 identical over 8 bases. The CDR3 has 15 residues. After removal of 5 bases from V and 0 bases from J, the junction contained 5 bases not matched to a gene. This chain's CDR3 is CASSGQGSLNTEAFF. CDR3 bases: TGTGCCAGCAGTGGACAGGGTTCCCTGAACACTGAAGCTTTCTTT.

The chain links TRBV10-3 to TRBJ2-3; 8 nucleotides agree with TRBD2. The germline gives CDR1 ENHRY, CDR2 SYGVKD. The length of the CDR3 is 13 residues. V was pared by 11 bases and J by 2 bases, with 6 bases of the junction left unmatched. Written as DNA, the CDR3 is TGTGCCTCTCGGGGGGGGCACACAGATACGCAGTATTTT. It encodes CASRGGHTDTQYF.

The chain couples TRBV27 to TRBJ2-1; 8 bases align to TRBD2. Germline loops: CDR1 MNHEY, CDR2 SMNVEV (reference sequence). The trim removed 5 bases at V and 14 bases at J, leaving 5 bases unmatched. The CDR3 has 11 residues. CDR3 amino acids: CASSGSGREFF. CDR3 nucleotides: TGTGCCAGCAGTGGGAGCGGGAGAGAGTTCTTC.

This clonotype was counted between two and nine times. As DNA, the CDR3 is TGCAGCGTTTTAGACAGGGAAAGCGAGCAGTACTTC. Translating it yields CSVLDRESEQYF. The chain uses TRBV29-1 and TRBJ2-7; 7 bases agree with TRBD1. The CDR3 length is 12 residues. The V segment lost 5 bases and the J segment 6 bases; nucleotides outside the gene matches: 7. Looked up from germline, CDR1 is SQVTM and CDR2 is ANQGSEA.

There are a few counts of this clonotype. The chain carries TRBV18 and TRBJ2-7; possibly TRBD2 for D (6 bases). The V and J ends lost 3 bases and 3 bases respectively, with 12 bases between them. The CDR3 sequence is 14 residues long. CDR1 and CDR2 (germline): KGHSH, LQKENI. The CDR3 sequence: CASSPSLTSYEQYV. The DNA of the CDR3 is TGTGCCAGCTCACCCTCGTTGACTAGCTACGAGCAGTACGTC.

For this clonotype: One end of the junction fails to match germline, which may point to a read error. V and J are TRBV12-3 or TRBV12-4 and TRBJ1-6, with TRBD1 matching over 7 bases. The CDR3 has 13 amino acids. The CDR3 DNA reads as TGTTCCAGCAGACCCGGGACAGATTCACCCCTCCACTTT. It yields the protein CSSRPGTDSPLHF.

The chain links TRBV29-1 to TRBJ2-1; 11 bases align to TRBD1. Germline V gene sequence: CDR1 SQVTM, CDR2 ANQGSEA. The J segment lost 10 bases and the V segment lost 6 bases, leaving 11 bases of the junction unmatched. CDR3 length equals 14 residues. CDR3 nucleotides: TGCAGCGTCCATGAGGGGACAGGGGGGTCGGAGCAGTTCTTC. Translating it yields CSVHEGTGGSEQFF.

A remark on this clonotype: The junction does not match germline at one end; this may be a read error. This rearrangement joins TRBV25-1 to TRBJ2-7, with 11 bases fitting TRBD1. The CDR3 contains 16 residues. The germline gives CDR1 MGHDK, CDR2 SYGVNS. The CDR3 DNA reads TGTGCCAGCAATGAACGCCGGGGACAGGGGGCCTACGAGCAGTACTTC. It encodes CASNERRGQGAYEQYF.

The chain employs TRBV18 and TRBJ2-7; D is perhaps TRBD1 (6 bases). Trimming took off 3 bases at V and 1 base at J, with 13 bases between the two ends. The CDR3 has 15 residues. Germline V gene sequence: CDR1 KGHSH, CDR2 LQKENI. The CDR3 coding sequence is TGTGCCAGCTCACCTAAACAGGGACCATCCTACGAGCAGTACTTC. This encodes CASSPKQGPSYEQYF.

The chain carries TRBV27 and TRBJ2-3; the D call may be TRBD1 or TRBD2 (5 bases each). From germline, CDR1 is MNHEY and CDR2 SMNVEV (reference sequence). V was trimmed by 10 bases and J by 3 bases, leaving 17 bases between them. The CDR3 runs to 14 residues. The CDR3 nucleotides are TGTGCCACCGGACTCTTACAGGCTACAGATACGCAGTATTTT. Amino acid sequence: CATGLLQATDTQYF.

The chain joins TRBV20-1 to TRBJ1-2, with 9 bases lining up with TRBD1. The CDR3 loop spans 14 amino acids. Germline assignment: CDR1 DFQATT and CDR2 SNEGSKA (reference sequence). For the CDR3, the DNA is TGCAGCCCGGGACAGGGTTTAGCTAACTATGGCTACACCTTC. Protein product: CSPGQGLANYGYTF.

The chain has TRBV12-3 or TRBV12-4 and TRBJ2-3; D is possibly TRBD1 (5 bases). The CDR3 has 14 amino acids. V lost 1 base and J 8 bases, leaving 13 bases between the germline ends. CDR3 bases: TGTGCCAGCAGTTTAGGTCAGGGTTCTGCTACGCAGTATTTT. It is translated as CASSLGQGSATQYF.

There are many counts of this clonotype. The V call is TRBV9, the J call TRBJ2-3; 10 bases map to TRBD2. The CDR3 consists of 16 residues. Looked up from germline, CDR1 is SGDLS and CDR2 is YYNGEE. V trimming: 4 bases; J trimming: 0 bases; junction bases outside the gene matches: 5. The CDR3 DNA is TGTGCCAGCAGCCAAGCGGGAGGGCTGAGCACAGATACGCAGTATTTT. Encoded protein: CASSQAGGLSTDTQYF.

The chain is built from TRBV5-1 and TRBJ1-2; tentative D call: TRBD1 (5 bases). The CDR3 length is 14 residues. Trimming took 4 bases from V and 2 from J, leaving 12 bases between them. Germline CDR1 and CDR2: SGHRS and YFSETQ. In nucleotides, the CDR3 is TGCGCCAGCAGCCTGGGAGGGGAGAACTATGGCTACACCTTC. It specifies CASSLGGENYGYTF. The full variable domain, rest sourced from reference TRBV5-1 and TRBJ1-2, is KAGVTQTPRYLIKTRGQQVTLSCSPISGHRSVSWYQQTPGQGLQFLFEYFSETQRNKGNFPGRFSGRQFSNSRSEMNVSTLELGDSALYLCASSLGGENYGYTFGSGTRLTVV.

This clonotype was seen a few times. This CDR3 reads CATSTHPEAFF. The CDR3 nucleotides are TGTGCCACCAGCACCCACCCAGAAGCTTTCTTT. The chain couples TRBV15 to TRBJ1-1; D is unclear. CDR3 length: 11 amino acids. Trimming removed 4 bases from V and 8 bases from J, with 8 bases in between. From germline, CDR1 is LNHNV and CDR2 YYDKDF (reference sequence).

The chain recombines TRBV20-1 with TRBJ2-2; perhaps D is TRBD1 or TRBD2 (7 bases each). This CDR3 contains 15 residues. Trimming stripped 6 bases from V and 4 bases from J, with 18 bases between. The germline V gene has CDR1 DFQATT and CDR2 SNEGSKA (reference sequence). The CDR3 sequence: CSARQGGAPTGELFF. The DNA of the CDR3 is TGCAGTGCGCGCCAGGGGGGGGCCCCCACCGGGGAGCTGTTTTTT.

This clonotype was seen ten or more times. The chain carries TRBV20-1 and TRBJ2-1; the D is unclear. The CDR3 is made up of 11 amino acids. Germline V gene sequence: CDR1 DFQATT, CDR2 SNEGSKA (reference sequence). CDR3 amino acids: CSARPYNEQFF. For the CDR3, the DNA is TGCAGCGCCCGGCCCTACAATGAGCAGTTCTTC.

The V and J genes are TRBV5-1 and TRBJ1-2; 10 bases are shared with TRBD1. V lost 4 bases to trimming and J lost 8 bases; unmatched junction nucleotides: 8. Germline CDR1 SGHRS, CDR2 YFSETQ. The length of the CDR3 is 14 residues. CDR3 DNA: TGCGCCAGCAGCCCAGCGGGGACAGGGGACGGCTACACCTTC. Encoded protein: CASSPAGTGDGYTF.

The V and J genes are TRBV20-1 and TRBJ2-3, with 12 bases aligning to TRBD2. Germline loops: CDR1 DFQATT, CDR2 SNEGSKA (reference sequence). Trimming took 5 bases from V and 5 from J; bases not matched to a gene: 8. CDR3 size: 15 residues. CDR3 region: CSAARTSGIGDTQYF. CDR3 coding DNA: TGCAGTGCTGCCAGGACTAGCGGGATTGGAGATACGCAGTATTTT.